The 15 T cell receptor beta chains presented below share a single source sample, sequenced in a study of blood T cells in healthy people across ages. It was with a sample-barcoded 5' primer and a J-beta primer mix that a second PCR of about 7 to 12 cycles was run. MiXCR was run by TCRdb on the 5' RACE reads, yielding one entry per CDR3 protein. Of roughly 830,000 distinct CDR3 sequences in the sample, about 59% were seen once. Sample: blood. The receptors originated from a man aged 30 to 39 in good health.

The chain links TRBV15 to TRBJ2-1, with TRBD1 matching 7 bases. V shed 1 base and J 5 bases; nucleotides not matched to a gene: 5. This CDR3 has 15 amino acids. Germline-derived CDR1 and CDR2 are LNHNV and YYDKDF (reference sequence). The CDR3 sequence: CATSRVAGGHNEQFF. CDR3 coding DNA: TGTGCCACCAGCAGAGTTGCAGGGGGACACAATGAGCAGTTCTTC.

The V call is TRBV20-1, the J call TRBJ1-2; the match to TRBD1 covers 7 bases. The V segment lost 4 bases and the J segment 7 bases; nucleotides outside the gene matches: 6. Per germline, CDR1 DFQATT and CDR2 SNEGSKA (reference sequence). CDR3 size: 12 residues. Here the CDR3 DNA reads TGCAGTGCTACCCCGGAGGGGGCTGGCTACACCTTC. Its protein is CSATPEGAGYTF.

V is TRBV28 and J is TRBJ2-7; a possible D gene is TRBD1 (5 bases). CDR1 and CDR2 (germline): MDHEN, SYDVKM. Trimming took off 2 bases at V and 1 base at J, with 9 bases between the two ends. The CDR3 length is 14 residues. For the CDR3, the DNA is TGTGCCAGCAGTTTAGGGGCCTGGTCCTACGAGCAGTACTTC. Translation gives CASSLGAWSYEQYF. The full variable domain, with the rest looked up from reference TRBV28 and TRBJ2-7, is DVKVTQSSRYLVKRTGEKVFLECVQDMDHENMFWYRQDPGLGLRLIYFSYDVKMKEKGDIPEGYSVSREKKERFSLILESASTNQTSMYLCASSLGAWSYEQYFGPGTRLTVT.

DNA of the CDR3: TGTGCCACCCTTCCCCCGGGACTAACAGATACGCAGTATTTT. Translating gives CATLPPGLTDTQYF. V gene TRBV6-5 combines with J gene TRBJ2-3, with TRBD2 matching over 7 bases. This CDR3 spans 14 amino acids. V lost 10 bases, J lost 3 bases, and 10 bases stayed unmatched. The germline gives CDR1 MNHEY, CDR2 SVGAGI.

V and J are TRBV29-1 and TRBJ1-1; 7 bases fit TRBD1. CDR1 and CDR2 from the germline V gene are SQVTM and ANQGSEA. CDR3 length: 15 amino acids. V lost 0 bases, J lost 2 bases, and 6 bases stayed unmatched. This chain's CDR3 is CSVEERGRVNTEAFF. For the CDR3, the DNA is TGCAGCGTTGAAGAAAGGGGGCGCGTAAACACTGAAGCTTTCTTT. Variable domain in full (rest from reference TRBV29-1 and TRBJ1-1): SAVISQKPSRDICQRGTSLTIQCQVDSQVTMMFWYRQQPGQSLTLIATANQGSEATYESGFVIDKFPISRPNLTFSTLTVSNMSPEDSSIYLCSVEERGRVNTEAFFGQGTRLTVV.

On this clonotype itself: The germline gene is not matched at one end of the junction; a read error may be the cause. This sequence joins TRBV6-6 and TRBJ2-7; D gene uncertain. The CDR3 runs 13 residues. Germline CDR1 and CDR2: MNHNY and SVGAGI (reference sequence). The CDR3 nucleotides are TGTGCCAGCAGTGACTCGAAGGGATATGAGCAGTACTTC. Translating it yields CASSDSKGYEQYF.

This clonotype was picked up a small number of times. This chain joins TRBV27 and TRBJ1-1; tentative D call: TRBD1 (5 bases). Germline V gene lookup returns CDR1 MNHEY and CDR2 SMNVEV (reference sequence). CDR3 length: 15 amino acids. Trimming stripped 6 bases from V and 2 bases from J, with 16 bases between. CDR3 sequence: CASRIYRDSNTEAFF. CDR3 nucleotides: TGTGCCAGCAGAATTTACCGGGACTCAAACACTGAAGCTTTCTTT.

The chain carries TRBV7-9 and TRBJ2-3; D not resolved. The V gene's germline CDR1 is SEHNR and CDR2 FQNEAQ (reference sequence). V dropped 1 base and J dropped 4 bases, with 6 bases sitting between them. The CDR3 is 13 amino acids. The CDR3: CASSLEMADTQYF. The CDR3 DNA follows: TGTGCCAGCAGCTTAGAAATGGCAGATACGCAGTATTTT.

The rearrangement links TRBV20-1 to TRBJ2-4; no clear D. V was clipped by 5 bases and J by 0 bases, with 17 bases between them. Germline CDR1 and CDR2: DFQATT and SNEGSKA (reference sequence). This CDR3 contains 16 residues. CDR3 sequence: CSARDMVGIAKNIQYF. The CDR3 bases are TGCAGTGCTCGCGATATGGTGGGAATAGCCAAAAACATTCAGTACTTC.

The sample holds a few counts of this clonotype. This chain uses TRBV6-6 with TRBJ2-6; 9 positions agree with TRBD1. The germline gives CDR1 MNHNY, CDR2 SVGAGI (reference sequence). Trimming took 5 bases from V and 4 from J; bases not matched to a gene: 6. CDR3 length: 16 residues. The CDR3 loop reads CASSTTGGSGANVLTF. The DNA of the CDR3 is TGTGCCAGCAGTACGACAGGGGGATCCGGGGCCAACGTCCTGACTTTC.

This chain joins TRBV2 and TRBJ2-7; either TRBD1 or TRBD2 may supply D (6 bases each). V lost 11 bases to trimming and J lost 2 bases, with 16 bases between them. The CDR3 has 13 amino acids. Per germline, CDR1 SNHLY and CDR2 FYNNEI. CDR3 loop: CAGGQGGAYEQYF. CDR3 DNA sequence: TGTGCCGGGGGGCAGGGTGGCGCCTACGAGCAGTACTTC.

The rearrangement links TRBV4-3 to TRBJ1-1; D possibly corresponds to TRBD1 (6 bases). The CDR3 length is 14 residues. Germline-derived CDR1 and CDR2 are LGHNA and YSLEER. V lost 1 base to trimming and J lost 10 bases, with 16 bases between them. CDR3 nucleotides: TGCGCCAGCAGCCAAGCCCGGGGTCAGGGGAGAGCTTTCTTT. Translated, it gives CASSQARGQGRAFF.

This clonotype appeared a few times. CDR3 in DNA: TGTGCCAGCAGCGTGGGGACAGAAACTTACGAGCAGTACTTC. Residues: CASSVGTETYEQYF. The V call is TRBV5-6, the J call TRBJ2-4; 7 nucleotides align to TRBD1. The better agreement between TRBJ2-7 and the DNA end casts doubt on the J call. The length of the CDR3 is 14 residues. Germline lookup yields CDR1 SGHDT and CDR2 YYEEEE.

The chain recombines TRBV7-9 with TRBJ1-2, with a possible D match to TRBD1 (6 bases). In germline, CDR1 is SEHNR, CDR2 FQNEAQ (reference sequence). The germline V and J ends were trimmed by 2 bases and 8 bases, with 15 bases remaining between them. This CDR3 comprises 14 residues. In DNA, the CDR3 is TGTGCCAGCAGCTTATCTGGGGGGCCGATGGGCTACACCTTC. Translating gives CASSLSGGPMGYTF.

The chain has TRBV4-2 and TRBJ2-1; TRBD2 matches at 10 bases. Unmatched junction bases numbered 5, after V lost 0 bases and J lost 6 bases. The V gene's germline CDR1 is LGHNA and CDR2 YNFKEQ. The length of the CDR3 is 16 residues. This CDR3 reads CASSQDLAGDLNEQFF. For the CDR3, the DNA is TGTGCCAGCAGCCAAGATCTAGCGGGGGACCTCAATGAGCAGTTCTTC.